The 17 T cell receptor beta chains below all came from one sample that was sequenced in a study of blood T cell repertoires in COVID-19. The protocol was immunoSEQ multiplex PCR, while the TCRdb copy is restricted to in-frame clones and leaves out a portion. The table has fewer than 65,000 clones, 85% to 95% seen once. The sequencing input was peripheral blood. The source of these receptors is a man aged 45-65 years with acute or convalescent COVID-19.

The chain is built from TRBV29-1 and TRBJ2-5; a weak D match, TRBD2 (7 bases). Trimming shortened V by 5 bases and J by 5 bases, and 12 bases separated the two germline ends. Germline assignment: CDR1 SQVTM and CDR2 ANQGSEA. The CDR3 consists of 12 residues. The CDR3 bases are TGCAGCGTTCCGGGGGGCTCGGAGACCCAGTACTTC. Encoded protein: CSVPGGSETQYF.

The CDR3 reads CATSRVGGYEQYF. The CDR3 coding sequence is TGTGCCACCAGCAGAGTAGGGGGTTACGAGCAGTACTTC. V gene TRBV15 combines with J gene TRBJ2-7; D may be TRBD1 (6 bases). The CDR3 spans 13 residues. V lost 1 base and J lost 4, with 8 bases in between. The V gene's germline CDR1 is LNHNV and CDR2 YYDKDF (reference sequence).

The gene calls are TRBV18 and TRBJ2-7; D uncertain. The V and J ends lost 3 bases and 0 bases respectively, with 9 bases between them. Germline V lookup: CDR1 KGHSH, CDR2 LQKENI. The CDR3 contains 14 residues. CDR3 sequence (DNA): TGTGCCAGCTCACCTTCTCCAGGCTCCTACGAGCAGTACTTC. Protein product: CASSPSPGSYEQYF.

V is TRBV4-1 and J is TRBJ2-3; 7 positions agree with TRBD2. From germline, CDR1 is MGHRA and CDR2 YSYEKL. With V trimmed by 0 bases and J by 0 bases, 3 bases remained unmatched. The CDR3 is 16 amino acids. CDR3 region: CASSQESGGSTDTQYF. In DNA form, the CDR3 reads TGCGCCAGCAGCCAAGAGTCCGGGGGGAGCACAGATACGCAGTATTTT.

The genes are TRBV7-2 and TRBJ1-5, with D perhaps TRBD1 (6 bases). V lost 6 bases and J lost 1, with 13 bases in between. The CDR3 extends over 15 amino acids. CDR1 and CDR2 from the germline V gene are SGHTA and FQGNSA. The CDR3 nucleotides are TGTGCCAGCAGTACCAAGGGGGGGAGCAATCAGCCCCAGCATTTT. As protein: CASSTKGGSNQPQHF. The variable domain in full, completed from reference TRBV7-2 and TRBJ1-5, reads GAGVSQSPSNKVTEKGKDVELRCDPISGHTALYWYRQSLGQGLEFLIYFQGNSAPDKSGLPSDRFSAERTGGSVSTLTIQRTQQEDSAVYLCASSTKGGSNQPQHFGDGTRLSIL.

CDR3 region: CASSYGEGGYTF. In DNA, the CDR3 is TGTGCCAGCAGTTACGGGGAGGGAGGCTACACCTTC. The rearrangement uses TRBV6-5 and TRBJ1-2; D gene ambiguous. Per the germline V gene, CDR1 is MNHEY and CDR2 is SVGAGI. This CDR3 has 12 residues. V was clipped by 2 bases and J by 8 bases, with 9 bases between them.

The J gene is TRBJ2-2, the V gene TRBV5-1; 7 positions match TRBD1. Germline lookup yields CDR1 SGHRS and CDR2 YFSETQ. The CDR3 totals 14 residues. J was trimmed by 8 bases and V by 1 base; bases with no gene match: 5. Written as DNA, the CDR3 is TGCGCCAGCAGCTTGCGACAGGGTACTGGGGAGCTGTTTTTT. The encoded protein is CASSLRQGTGELFF.

This clone was seen just once. The V gene is TRBV5-1, the J gene TRBJ2-7; 7 bases fit TRBD1. With 4 bases clipped from V and 0 bases from J, the junction kept 7 bases outside the gene matches. In germline, CDR1 is SGHRS, CDR2 YFSETQ. The CDR3 is made up of 15 amino acids. The CDR3, as DNA: TGCGCCAGCAGCCCTTGGGACAGTAGCTCCTACGAGCAGTACTTC. This encodes CASSPWDSSSYEQYF.

The rearrangement joins TRBV24-1 to TRBJ2-5; TRBD1 matches at 8 bases. The J segment lost 4 bases and the V segment lost 2 bases, leaving 5 bases of the junction unmatched. CDR1 is KGHDR and CDR2 is SFDVKD in the germline V gene. This CDR3 is 15 amino acids long. This CDR3 reads CATSDSGTGRETQYF. CDR3 coding DNA: TGTGCCACCAGTGATTCCGGGACAGGCCGAGAGACCCAGTACTTC.

The chain links TRBV7-3 to TRBJ2-1; 10 positions match TRBD2. Unmatched junction bases numbered 1, after V lost 5 bases and J lost 0 bases. Germline values: CDR1 SGHTA, CDR2 FQGTGA. The CDR3 runs 15 residues. The CDR3 loop reads CASSASGGSYNEQFF. CDR3 sequence (DNA): TGTGCCAGCAGCGCTAGCGGGGGCTCCTACAATGAGCAGTTCTTC. Looking up the rest from reference TRBV7-3 and TRBJ2-1 gives the full variable domain: GAGVSQTPSNKVTEKGKYVELRCDPISGHTALYWYRQSLGQGPEFLIYFQGTGAADDSGLPNDRFFAVRPEGSVSTLKIQRTERGDSAVYLCASSASGGSYNEQFFGPGTRLTVL.

This clone was recorded only once. The chain combines TRBV5-1 with TRBJ1-3; no reliable D call. The V end lost 4 bases, the J end lost 4 bases, and 6 bases lay between the germline ends. CDR1 is SGHRS and CDR2 is YFSETQ in the germline V gene. The CDR3 runs 12 residues. In DNA, the CDR3 is TGCGCCAGCAGCCCGGGGGGAAACACCATATATTTT. The encoded protein is CASSPGGNTIYF.

V is TRBV21-1 and J is TRBJ2-1; the DNA was not compared with TRBD1, the D call given in the table. TRBV21-1 is tagged as a pseudogene. This CDR3 region has 17 residues. The CDR3 DNA sequence: TGTGCCAGCAGCACACGTCGGGGGGACAGGAGGTACAATGAGCAGTTCTTC. This gives the protein CASSTRRGDRRYNEQFF.

V is TRBV2 and J is TRBJ2-1, with 14 positions matching TRBD2. V lost 4 bases, J lost 5 bases, and 4 bases stayed unmatched. The germline gives CDR1 SNHLY, CDR2 FYNNEI. This CDR3 has 16 residues. CDR3 residues: CASSVRTSGGHNEQFF. CDR3 in DNA: TGTGCCAGCAGTGTTCGGACTAGCGGGGGGCACAATGAGCAGTTCTTC. The variable domain in full, completed from reference TRBV2 and TRBJ2-1, reads EPEVTQTPSHQVTQMGQEVILRCVPISNHLYFYWYRQILGQKVEFLVSFYNNEISEKSEIFDDQFSVERPDGSNFTLKIRSTKLEDSAMYFCASSVRTSGGHNEQFFGPGTRLTVL.

The chain joins TRBV3-1 (or the pseudogene TRBV3-2) to TRBJ1-1, with TRBD1 matching over 9 bases. The V gene end was trimmed by 2 bases and the J gene end by 7 bases; junction bases not matched to a gene: 2. In germline, CDR1 is LGHDT, CDR2 YNNKEL (reference sequence). The CDR3 is 13 residues long. CDR3 sequence (DNA): TGTGCCAGCAGCCAAACAGGGGGCAATGAAGCTTTCTTT. Protein sequence: CASSQTGGNEAFF.

This sequence joins TRBV7-3 and TRBJ2-2; 11 bases are shared with TRBD1. There are 18 residues in the CDR3. The V and J ends lost 5 bases and 5 bases, in that order; junction bases with no gene match: 13. Looked up from germline, CDR1 is SGHTA and CDR2 is FQGTGA. CDR3 loop: CASSGDGTGGRKTGELFF. Here the CDR3 DNA reads TGTGCCAGCAGCGGAGACGGGACAGGGGGTAGAAAGACCGGGGAGCTGTTTTTT. Full variable domain (rest looked up from reference TRBV7-3 and TRBJ2-2): GAGVSQTPSNKVTEKGKYVELRCDPISGHTALYWYRQSLGQGPEFLIYFQGTGAADDSGLPNDRFFAVRPEGSVSTLKIQRTERGDSAVYLCASSGDGTGGRKTGELFFGEGSRLTVL.

The genes are TRBV18 and TRBJ2-3; 10 bases align to TRBD2. This CDR3 contains 17 residues. Losses at the gene ends were 3 bases for V and 6 bases for J; bases not matched to a gene: 12. From germline, CDR1 is KGHSH and CDR2 LQKENI. The CDR3 sequence is CASSPQLGERGGDTQYF. The CDR3 coding sequence is TGTGCCAGCTCACCCCAGCTTGGTGAGCGGGGGGGCGATACGCAGTATTTT.

The J gene is TRBJ1-5, the V gene TRBV18; D not certain. V was pared by 2 bases and J by 0 bases, with 14 bases between. Germline CDR1 reads KGHSH; CDR2 reads LQKENI. The CDR3 extends over 17 amino acids. CDR3 protein: CASSPNSHIASNQPQHF. In DNA form, the CDR3 reads TGTGCCAGCTCACCAAACAGCCACATCGCTAGCAATCAGCCCCAGCATTTT.